This T cell receptor (beta chain) emerged from a study of T cells in Graves' hyperthyroidism and ophthalmopathy. Study outcomes and limitations: Stable hyperthyroidism was told apart from ophthalmopathy by a model built on 13 V-J features. Blood also held most thyroid clonotypes expanded beyond 0.001.

For this clonotype: Its antigen remains unknown.

The hyperthyroidism patients had all been newly diagnosed, and their disease duration was under 2 months. Their ages ranged from 18 to 65 years. RNA transcripts yielded amplified TCR beta CDR3 regions. RT-PCR in the first round (using the HTBI primer set) targeted the TCR CDR3. TCRdb used MiXCR to reprocess the multiplex PCR reads, holding one entry per CDR3 protein. In the table there are 300,000 to 400,000 distinct CDR3 sequences, approximately 13% of which are singletons. Losses at the gene ends were 6 bases for V and 11 bases for J; bases not matched to a gene: 19. This CDR3 comprises 17 residues. Germline CDR1 LGHDT, CDR2 YNNKEL (reference sequence).

Sequenced sample: blood. The TCR was taken from a woman aged 30 to 39 with Graves' hyperthyroidism. V usage is TRBV3-1 and J usage is TRBJ1-1, with 12 bases matching TRBD1. The CDR3 region is CASRGTGGRDRGYVAFF. CDR3 nucleotide sequence: TGTGCCAGCAGAGGGACAGGGGGCCGGGACAGGGGGTACGTGGCTTTCTTT. Variable domain in full (rest from reference TRBV3-1 and TRBJ1-1): DTAVSQTPKYLVTQMGNDKSIKCEQNLGHDTMYWYKQDSKKFLKIMFSYNNKELIINETVPNRFSPKSPDKAHLNLHINSLELGDSAVYFCASRGTGGRDRGYVAFFGQGTRLTVV.